This TCR beta chain appears in the sequencing data of a study of beta chain features in type 1 diabetes. CD4+ naive, central memory, regulatory and stem cell-like memory subsets were isolated by sorting on CD45RO/CCR7/CD25/CD127/CD95/CD27. The V and J ends lost 2 bases and 5 bases, in that order; junction bases with no gene match: 4. Germline CDR1 and CDR2: LNHDA and SQIVND (reference sequence). The CDR3 is 15 amino acids. Reverse transcribing all isolated RNA meant expressed TCRB transcripts were sequenced. Some clones are missing from TCRdb's copy, which holds only in-frame ones; the method was immunoSEQ multiplex PCR. This table has 38,000 or so clones, 64% appearing once. Study-level results: Whether HLA type influences TCRB rearrangement remained unresolved here.

This clone was counted only a few times. No antigen is known for it. The rearrangement links TRBV19 to TRBJ1-5; 9 positions agree with TRBD1. The clonotype was recovered from a woman aged 25 to 39 in good health. The source material was Tregs from blood. CDR3 sequence (DNA): TGTGCCAGTAGTATAAAGGGACAGGGTTATCAGCCCCAGCATTTT. This translates into CASSIKGQGYQPQHF.